One sample yielded the 28 T cell receptor beta chains listed below, sequenced in a study of blood T cell repertoires in COVID-19. Profiled with immunoSEQ multiplex PCR; TCRdb holds only in-frame clones, not every one. The table has around 300,000 clones, 85% to 90% seen once. Material for sequencing was peripheral blood. Receptors originate from a middle-aged woman with COVID-19, enrolled during active disease.

The CDR3: CASSLGTGNTGELFF. In DNA, the CDR3 is TGTGCCAGCAGCCTTGGGACAGGGAACACCGGGGAGCTGTTTTTT. V usage is TRBV5-5 and J usage is TRBJ2-2; the match to TRBD1 covers 8 bases. The CDR3 is 15 residues long. The germline V gene encodes CDR1 SGHKS and CDR2 YYEKEE (reference sequence). Trimming at V came to 4 bases and at J to 1 base, leaving 3 bases not matched to a gene. Using reference TRBV5-5 and TRBJ2-2 for the parts outside the CDR3, the full variable domain is DAGVTQSPTHLIKTRGQQVTLRCSPISGHKSVSWYQQVLGQGPQFIFQYYEKEERGRGNFPDRFSARQFPNYSSELNVNALLLGDSALYLCASSLGTGNTGELFFGEGSRLTVL.

The chain is built from TRBV28 and TRBJ1-1; D is unresolved. V lost 2 bases, J lost 5 bases, and 12 bases lay in between. The CDR3 covers 14 residues. Per germline, CDR1 MDHEN and CDR2 SYDVKM. CDR3 coding DNA: TGTGCCAGCAGTTTAACGGTGCCGGGTACTGAAGCTTTCTTT. Its protein is CASSLTVPGTEAFF.

The chain combines TRBV28 with TRBJ1-5; D is possibly TRBD1 (5 bases). CDR1 and CDR2 (germline): MDHEN, SYDVKM. There are 15 residues in the CDR3. The germline V and J ends were trimmed by 7 bases and 5 bases, with 18 bases remaining between them. CDR3 in amino acids: CASMQGPHHDQPQHF. In DNA, the CDR3 is TGTGCCAGCATGCAGGGCCCACATCACGATCAGCCCCAGCATTTT.

In DNA, the CDR3 is TGTGCCAGCAGCCAACAACAGGGGGCAGTGGCCCAGTACTTC. Encoded protein: CASSQQQGAVAQYF. J is TRBJ2-5 and V is TRBV3-1 (or the pseudogene TRBV3-2); the match to TRBD1 covers 9 bases. The CDR3 loop spans 14 amino acids. Germline V gene lookup returns CDR1 LGHDT and CDR2 YNNKEL (reference sequence). Trimming removed 2 bases from V and 9 bases from J; junction bases left unmatched: 7.

This clone was recorded a few times. The rearrangement uses TRBV7-2 and TRBJ2-1; the match to TRBD1 covers 7 bases. The CDR3 extends over 16 amino acids. CDR1 is SGHTA and CDR2 is FQGNSA in the germline V gene. V shed 5 bases, J shed 0 bases, and the junction held 7 bases outside the gene matches. As DNA, the CDR3 is TGTGCCAGCAGCGATGCACAGGGGAGCTCCTACAATGAGCAGTTCTTC. Protein product: CASSDAQGSSYNEQFF.

The chain couples TRBV7-2 to TRBJ2-5, with 8 bases that match TRBD1. Trimming removed 1 base from V and 4 bases from J; junction bases left unmatched: 5. This CDR3 comprises 15 residues. The germline V gene encodes CDR1 SGHTA and CDR2 FQGNSA. The DNA for the CDR3 is TGTGCCAGCAGCTTAGTAGCCGGACAGGGAGAGACCCAGTACTTC. Residues: CASSLVAGQGETQYF.

The chain links TRBV7-2 to TRBJ1-2, with D perhaps matching TRBD1 (6 bases). From germline, CDR1 is SGHTA and CDR2 FQGNSA. The CDR3 sequence is 13 residues long. V was shortened by 1 base and J by 4 bases, with 7 bases between the two germline ends. CDR3 nucleotide sequence: TGTGCCAGCAGCTTAGACAGGGTCTATGGCTACACCTTC. Translated, it gives CASSLDRVYGYTF.

The gene calls are TRBV4-1 and TRBJ1-5; unclear D gene. This CDR3 contains 10 residues. Germline V CDR1 and CDR2: MGHRA, YSYEKL. Trimming pared 6 bases from V and 15 bases from J, leaving 12 bases between. The CDR3 bases are TGCGCCAGCAGGGACTCGGTCGGGCATTTT. It translates to CASRDSVGHF.

This clone was detected only once. The chain carries TRBV7-9 and TRBJ2-5; the D gene is possibly TRBD2 (7 bases). Trimming left V 8 bases short and J 4 bases short, with 17 bases between. Germline V gene data show CDR1 as SEHNR and CDR2 as FQNEAQ (reference sequence). The CDR3 has 14 amino acids. The CDR3 DNA follows: TGTGCCAGCGCGTCCCCGGGGGGCGGAGAGACCCAGTACTTC. It translates to CASASPGGGETQYF. The full variable domain, rest sourced from reference TRBV7-9 and TRBJ2-5, is DTGVSQNPRHKITKRGQNVTFRCDPISEHNRLYWYRQTLGQGPEFLTYFQNEAQLEKSRLLSDRFSAERPKGSFSTLEIQRTEQGDSAMYLCASASPGGGETQYFGPGTRLLVL.

This clone was observed a single time. The rearrangement joins TRBV9 to TRBJ2-3; D is possibly TRBD1 (5 bases). The germline gives CDR1 SGDLS, CDR2 YYNGEE. The CDR3 sequence is 17 residues long. V lost 1 base, J lost 2 bases, and 17 bases lay in between. CDR3 sequence reads: CASSVHLDKRLTDTQYF. The CDR3 region has the DNA TGTGCCAGCAGCGTACATCTGGACAAGAGACTCACAGATACGCAGTATTTT.

The V and J genes are TRBV28 and TRBJ1-4, with TRBD1 identical over 8 bases. CDR3 length: 16 residues. V shed 6 bases, J shed 5 bases, and the junction held 11 bases outside the gene matches. Looked up from germline, CDR1 is MDHEN and CDR2 is SYDVKM. The DNA of the CDR3 is TGTGCCAGCAGCCGGGGGGACAGGTCTTCCAATGAAAAACTGTTTTTT. Translating it yields CASSRGDRSSNEKLFF.

Turning to this clone: In the same sample, other DNA sequences code for this CDR3. This chain connects TRBV7-6 to TRBJ2-2, with TRBD1 matching over 9 bases. The CDR3 loop spans 16 amino acids. V dropped 1 base and J dropped 1; count of bases not matched to a gene: 1. From germline, CDR1 is SGHVS and CDR2 FNYEAQ. Here the CDR3 DNA reads TGTGCCAGCAGCTTAGGGGGACAGGGGAACACCGGGGAGCTGTTTTTT. It translates to CASSLGGQGNTGELFF.

The rearrangement links TRBV5-1 to TRBJ2-1; a possible D gene is TRBD1 (6 bases). This CDR3 has 16 amino acids. The V gene's germline CDR1 is SGHRS and CDR2 YFSETQ. V shed 2 bases and J shed 6 bases, with 18 bases lying between them. The CDR3 is CASSFQTGTLSNEQFF. The CDR3 region has the DNA TGCGCCAGCAGCTTTCAAACCGGGACACTATCCAATGAGCAGTTCTTC.

The chain has TRBV30 and TRBJ2-3, with 11 bases aligning to TRBD1. Germline-derived CDR1 and CDR2 are GTSNPN and SVGIG (reference sequence). This CDR3 contains 13 residues. V gave up 8 bases and J gave up 5 bases; unmatched junction bases: 6. CDR3 residues: CAQGQGVGDTQYF. The CDR3 DNA follows: TGTGCCCAGGGACAGGGGGTTGGAGATACGCAGTATTTT.

The chain employs TRBV14 and TRBJ1-2; D gene unclear. Germline lookup yields CDR1 SGHDN and CDR2 FVKESK. V lost 1 base and J lost 3, with 3 bases in between. The CDR3 runs 12 residues. CDR3: CASSQADYGYTF. DNA for the CDR3: TGTGCCAGCAGCCAAGCCGACTATGGCTACACCTTC.

The chain is built from TRBV29-1 and TRBJ2-1; TRBD2 is a possible D gene (5 bases). Deletions cut 5 bases from V and 7 bases from J, with 15 bases between. Germline CDR1 is SQVTM and CDR2 is ANQGSEA. The CDR3 is 13 residues long. CDR3 bases: TGCAGCGTTCGGGATCGGTCTTGGAATGAGCAGTTCTTC. Amino acids: CSVRDRSWNEQFF.

The chain employs TRBV3-1 (or the pseudogene TRBV3-2) and TRBJ2-1; D is perhaps TRBD1 (5 bases). The V and J ends lost 1 base and 8 bases respectively, with 12 bases between them. Germline CDR1 is LGHDT and CDR2 is YNNKEL (reference sequence). This CDR3 is built from 14 residues. CDR3: CASSQVLQDDEQFF. Written as DNA, the CDR3 is TGTGCCAGCAGCCAAGTTTTACAGGACGATGAGCAGTTCTTC.

To note about this clone: At one boundary the junction diverges from the germline segment, which might be a read error. The chain recombines TRBV7-7 with TRBJ2-3; 8 positions agree with TRBD2. The germline CDR1 and CDR2 sequences are SSHAT and FNYEAQ (reference sequence). The CDR3 sequence is 15 residues long. The CDR3 reads CASSLAGLSTDTQYF. CDR3 sequence (DNA): TGTGCTAGCAGCTTAGCGGGACTTAGCACAGATACGCAGTATTTT.

This clone was counted once. The V and J genes are TRBV28 and TRBJ1-1; 8 nucleotides align to TRBD1. This CDR3 comprises 16 residues. V gave up 5 bases and J gave up 1 base; unmatched junction bases: 9. The germline gives CDR1 MDHEN, CDR2 SYDVKM. CDR3 region: CASSPAGGMWNTEAFF. For the CDR3, the DNA is TGTGCCAGCAGTCCTGCAGGGGGCATGTGGAACACTGAAGCTTTCTTT.

CDR3 DNA: TGCGCCAGCAGAAGAGGGAGGGATGGGGAGAATTTACAGGGAGAAGGGGGGCAGTTCTTC. This encodes CASRRGRDGENLQGEGGQFF. The chain is built from TRBV23-1 and TRBJ2-1; D possibly corresponds to TRBD2 (7 bases). TRBV23-1 carries the ORF label, with uncertain function. This CDR3 contains 20 residues. V lost 6 bases, J lost 12 bases, and 39 bases lay in between.

The gene calls are TRBV6-1 and TRBJ1-2, with 8 bases fitting TRBD1. With V trimmed by 5 bases and J by 4 bases, 3 bases remained unmatched. Germline values: CDR1 MNHNS, CDR2 SASEGT. This CDR3 region has 13 residues. CDR3 bases: TGTGCCAGCAGTCAAACAGGGGGCTATGGCTACACCTTC. Translated, it gives CASSQTGGYGYTF.

The chain recombines TRBV19 with TRBJ1-1; 9 nucleotides line up with TRBD1. J was trimmed by 4 bases and V by 4 bases; bases with no gene match: 10. The CDR3 consists of 16 residues. Looked up from germline, CDR1 is LNHDA and CDR2 is SQIVND (reference sequence). CDR3 sequence (DNA): TGTGCCAGTAGTACGGACAGGGGTGGCTCGAGCACTGAAGCTTTCTTT. Its protein product is CASSTDRGGSSTEAFF. Looking up the rest from reference TRBV19 and TRBJ1-1 gives the full variable domain: DGGITQSPKYLFRKEGQNVTLSCEQNLNHDAMYWYRQDPGQGLRLIYYSQIVNDFQKGDIAEGYSVSREKKESFPLTVTSAQKNPTAFYLCASSTDRGGSSTEAFFGQGTRLTVV.

This clone was observed a handful of times. The chain has TRBV3-1 (or the pseudogene TRBV3-2) and TRBJ1-4; the D gene is possibly TRBD1 (5 bases). The CDR3 extends over 14 amino acids. Trimming stripped 1 base from V and 8 bases from J, with 11 bases between. CDR1 is LGHDT and CDR2 is YNNKEL in the germline V gene (reference sequence). The CDR3 nucleotides read TGTGCCAGCAGCCAAGGTGGGGCACGGGAAAAACTGTTTTTT. Translation gives CASSQGGAREKLFF.

This chain uses TRBV5-4 with TRBJ2-5; possibly TRBD2 for D (5 bases). The germline CDR1 and CDR2 sequences are SGHNT and YYREEE (reference sequence). The CDR3 has 15 residues. V lost 0 bases, J lost 1 base, and 10 bases lay in between. The CDR3 coding sequence is TGTGCCAGCAGCTTGGGGAGGAAGGGCCAAGAGACCCAGTACTTC. This gives the protein CASSLGRKGQETQYF.

This sequence joins TRBV19 and TRBJ1-5; 8 bases match TRBD1. Per the germline V gene, CDR1 is LNHDA and CDR2 is SQIVND (reference sequence). The CDR3 has 16 residues. The V segment lost 1 base and the J segment 5 bases; nucleotides outside the gene matches: 7. Written as DNA, the CDR3 is TGTGCCAGTAGTATAGTGAGACAGGGGATGGATCAGCCCCAGCATTTT. Translating it yields CASSIVRQGMDQPQHF.

The gene calls are TRBV13 and TRBJ1-2; perhaps TRBD1 as D (6 bases). V was shortened by 4 bases and J by 4 bases, with 10 bases between the two germline ends. The length of the CDR3 is 13 residues. Germline lookup yields CDR1 PRHDT and CDR2 FYEKMQ (reference sequence). The CDR3 region has the DNA TGTGCCAGCAGCTCCACGGACAGCTATGGCTACACCTTC. It is translated as CASSSTDSYGYTF. The entire variable domain, with the rest obtained from reference TRBV13 and TRBJ1-2, is as follows: AAGVIQSPRHLIKEKRETATLKCYPIPRHDTVYWYQQGPGQDPQFLISFYEKMQSDKGSIPDRFSAQQFSDYHSELNMSSLELGDSALYFCASSSTDSYGYTFGSGTRLTVV.

The rearrangement uses TRBV7-9 and TRBJ2-2; 7 bases are a match to TRBD1. In germline, CDR1 is SEHNR, CDR2 FQNEAQ (reference sequence). This CDR3 comprises 18 residues. Trimming at V came to 4 bases and at J to 3 bases, leaving 14 bases not matched to a gene. The CDR3 DNA follows: TGTGCCAGCAGCTCTACCGTCCGACAGGGTCGTGACACCGGGGAGCTGTTTTTT. Translation gives CASSSTVRQGRDTGELFF. The variable domain in full, with the rest retrieved from reference TRBV7-9 and TRBJ2-2, is DTGVSQNPRHKITKRGQNVTFRCDPISEHNRLYWYRQTLGQGPEFLTYFQNEAQLEKSRLLSDRFSAERPKGSFSTLEIQRTEQGDSAMYLCASSSTVRQGRDTGELFFGEGSRLTVL.

This clone was observed once. The chain recombines TRBV4-2 with TRBJ2-5; 8 bases align to TRBD2. The CDR3 spans 14 residues. CDR1 is LGHNA, CDR2 YNFKEQ, per germline. The V gene end was trimmed by 1 base and the J gene end by 6 bases; junction bases not matched to a gene: 4. CDR3 loop: CASSQGLASQTQYF. The CDR3 DNA reads as TGTGCCAGCAGCCAAGGACTAGCGTCGCAGACCCAGTACTTC.